This passage covers 25 T cell receptor beta chains from one sample sequenced in a study of T cells after yellow fever vaccination (dated 2019 in TCRdb). The treatment or condition label, read with the paper, signifies: live attenuated yellow fever vaccine strain. The protocol used for the library was 5' RACE. Sequencing was carried out with an Illumina HiSeq 2500. TCRdb ran its own pipeline on the public reads, namely fastp trimming at Q25 and MiXCR clone calling, and kept in-frame beta chains. Here each entry gathers all rows of one CDR3 protein and keeps the most common genes and DNA. The sample yields some 500,000 distinct CDR3 sequences; around an eighth were counted once. The ten largest make up roughly an eighth of the sample. The sample in question was PBMCs, obtained on the day of the yellow fever booster vaccination. The receptors shown here come from a man between 25 and 39 years old who received the YFV17D yellow fever vaccine.

This clonotype was detected ten times or more. V and J are TRBV7-2 and TRBJ1-6, with 9 bases fitting TRBD1. The CDR3 contains 14 residues. V lost 5 bases to trimming and J lost 10 bases; unmatched junction nucleotides: 6. Germline V gene lookup returns CDR1 SGHTA and CDR2 FQGNSA. CDR3 sequence: CASSPGQGTSPLHF. DNA for the CDR3: TGTGCCAGCAGCCCGGGACAGGGAACATCACCCCTCCACTTT.

V and J are TRBV7-2 and TRBJ2-7; D is perhaps TRBD2 (6 bases). The CDR3 length is 14 residues. Germline V gene data show CDR1 as SGHTA and CDR2 as FQGNSA. V dropped 6 bases and J dropped 5 bases, with 17 bases sitting between them. The CDR3 DNA sequence: TGTGCCAGCAGGATTGCGCGGGATACCCACGAGCAGTACTTC. Amino acid sequence: CASRIARDTHEQYF.

This clonotype was picked up a small number of times. The chain is built from TRBV28 and TRBJ2-5; D may be TRBD2 (5 bases). The V end was cut by 7 bases, the J end by 4 bases, with 16 bases between. This CDR3 comprises 14 residues. Germline-derived CDR1 and CDR2 are MDHEN and SYDVKM. CDR3 residues: CASNGGWERETQYF. CDR3 sequence (DNA): TGTGCCAGCAACGGCGGGTGGGAGCGAGAGACCCAGTACTTC.

This clonotype has just a few counts. The CDR3 is CASSLIRQVEQFF. The CDR3 region has the DNA TGTGCCAGCAGTTTAATACGGCAGGTCGAGCAGTTCTTC. The genes are TRBV28 and TRBJ2-1; D remains unclear. This CDR3 is built from 13 residues. Germline V gives CDR1 MDHEN, CDR2 SYDVKM. Trimming stripped 2 bases from V and 10 bases from J, with 12 bases between.

The V call is TRBV7-8, the J call TRBJ1-2; 8 bases are a match to TRBD1. The germline V gene has CDR1 SGHVS and CDR2 FQNEAQ. CDR3 length: 14 residues. V trimming: 0 bases; J trimming: 8 bases; junction bases outside the gene matches: 5. CDR3 loop: CASSLATDRDGYTF. CDR3 coding DNA: TGTGCCAGCAGCTTAGCCACGGACAGGGACGGCTACACCTTC.

This clonotype has a handful of counts. The J gene is TRBJ2-6, the V gene TRBV29-1; D is uncertain. Germline V gives CDR1 SQVTM, CDR2 ANQGSEA. V was clipped by 3 bases and J by 1 base, with 7 bases between them. This CDR3 contains 14 residues. The CDR3 DNA reads TGCAGCGTTGACGGTGCGTCTGGGGCCAACGTCCTGACTTTC. Residues: CSVDGASGANVLTF.

The chain couples TRBV12-3 or TRBV12-4 to TRBJ2-3; TRBD2 aligns across 11 bases. V lost 9 bases, J lost 3 bases, and 8 bases stayed unmatched. CDR3 length equals 15 residues. In DNA, the CDR3 is TGTGCCAGTCAATCGACTAGCGGGGTGACAGATACGCAGTATTTT. This codes for CASQSTSGVTDTQYF.

This clonotype was seen a few times. The gene calls are TRBV29-1 and TRBJ2-7; 7 bases fit TRBD1. The germline gives CDR1 SQVTM, CDR2 ANQGSEA. This CDR3 has 14 amino acids. V shed 2 bases and J 2 bases; nucleotides not matched to a gene: 6. The CDR3 reads CSVESRQGTYEQYF. In DNA, the CDR3 is TGCAGCGTTGAATCGCGACAGGGAACCTACGAGCAGTACTTC.

Details on this clonotype: With a much larger clone just one base away, this may be a read error. The chain carries TRBV4-3 and TRBJ1-1; D remains unclear. V lost 0 bases, J lost 7 bases, and 12 bases lay in between. Germline V gives CDR1 LGHNA, CDR2 YSLEER. The CDR3 has 14 residues. The CDR3 DNA is TGCGCCAGCAGCCAAGATATTAAAGGTATTGAAGCTTTCTTT. Amino acid sequence: CASSQDIKGIEAFF.

This clonotype occurred a few times. This CDR3 reads CAWGQSVSYEQYF. DNA for the CDR3: TGTGCCTGGGGACAGTCAGTCTCCTACGAGCAGTACTTC. V usage is TRBV30 and J usage is TRBJ2-7, with D maybe TRBD1 (6 bases). Between the trimmed V and J ends, which lost 5 bases and 0 bases, there was a span of 11 bases. Germline V lookup: CDR1 GTSNPN, CDR2 SVGIG (reference sequence). The CDR3 has 13 residues.

This clonotype was observed a handful of times. The rearrangement uses TRBV6-2 or TRBV6-3 and TRBJ2-7, with D possibly being TRBD1 (6 bases). The CDR3 covers 13 residues. CDR1 MNHEY and CDR2 SVGEGT come from the germline V gene. Trimming removed 8 bases from V and 1 base from J, with 12 bases in between. The CDR3 loop reads CASGTSVSYEQYF. The CDR3 region has the DNA TGTGCCAGCGGGACATCCGTTTCCTACGAGCAGTACTTC.

This chain joins TRBV5-5 and TRBJ2-7, with TRBD2 identical over 8 bases. CDR1 and CDR2 from the germline V gene are SGHKS and YYEKEE (reference sequence). The V gene end was trimmed by 0 bases and the J gene end by 0 bases; junction bases not matched to a gene: 11. The CDR3 has 18 residues. The CDR3 DNA reads TGTGCCAGCAGCTTGGCTCCGGGACTAGACCACTTCTCCTACGAGCAGTACTTC. Protein product: CASSLAPGLDHFSYEQYF.

The CDR3 region has the DNA TGCAGTGCTAGACCTTTAGGACAGGGAAGGGATGAGCAGTTCTTC. This gives the protein CSARPLGQGRDEQFF. This rearrangement joins TRBV20-1 to TRBJ2-1; TRBD1 agrees at 8 bases. This CDR3 spans 15 amino acids. Germline assignment: CDR1 DFQATT and CDR2 SNEGSKA (reference sequence). Losses at the gene ends were 2 bases for V and 8 bases for J; bases not matched to a gene: 11.

This clonotype came up a few times. V usage is TRBV10-3 and J usage is TRBJ2-3; 13 bases agree with TRBD2. Losses at the gene ends were 5 bases for V and 5 bases for J; bases not matched to a gene: 4. Germline-derived CDR1 and CDR2 are ENHRY and SYGVKD. The CDR3 sequence is 15 residues long. The CDR3 loop reads CAISSTSGREDTQYF. The CDR3 region has the DNA TGTGCCATCAGTTCCACTAGCGGGAGGGAAGATACGCAGTATTTT.

This clonotype was seen only a few times. This rearrangement joins TRBV7-2 to TRBJ2-7, with 7 nucleotides matching TRBD2. The CDR3 loop spans 14 amino acids. The germline V gene has CDR1 SGHTA and CDR2 FQGNSA. V dropped 2 bases and J dropped 6; count of bases not matched to a gene: 7. Here the CDR3 reads CASSLLGGGSEQYF. For the CDR3, the DNA is TGTGCCAGCAGCTTATTGGGGGGAGGGAGCGAGCAGTACTTC.

The chain couples TRBV7-2 to TRBJ2-6; D tentatively fits TRBD1 or TRBD2 (5 bases each). Trimming shortened V by 5 bases and J by 4 bases, and 12 bases separated the two germline ends. The CDR3 length is 15 residues. The V gene's germline CDR1 is SGHTA and CDR2 FQGNSA. The DNA for the CDR3 is TGTGCCAGCAGCCGGATCGGGGCCGGGGCCAACGTCCTGACTTTC. It encodes CASSRIGAGANVLTF.

This clonotype was seen many times. The chain uses TRBV5-4 and TRBJ1-4; weak D call: TRBD1 (5 bases). The CDR3 consists of 15 residues. From germline, CDR1 is SGHNT and CDR2 YYREEE (reference sequence). V dropped 4 bases and J dropped 0 bases, with 10 bases sitting between them. CDR3 coding DNA: TGTGCCAGCAGCCAAGACAGTTCAACTAATGAAAAACTGTTTTTT. It translates to CASSQDSSTNEKLFF.

This clonotype has a handful of counts. The V call is TRBV15, the J call TRBJ2-7; D perhaps matches TRBD1 (5 bases). Trimming stripped 0 bases from V and 4 bases from J, with 10 bases between. The CDR3 sequence is 14 residues long. Per germline, CDR1 LNHNV and CDR2 YYDKDF (reference sequence). DNA of the CDR3: TGTGCCACCAGCAGAGAGGCAGGGAAATACGAGCAGTACTTC. This sequence encodes CATSREAGKYEQYF.

The genes are TRBV10-3 and TRBJ2-7; 7 nucleotides agree with TRBD1. CDR1 is ENHRY, CDR2 SYGVKD, per germline. This CDR3 has 13 amino acids. Unmatched junction bases numbered 6, after V lost 6 bases and J lost 4 bases. The CDR3 sequence: CAIRETGRYEQYF. The CDR3 DNA sequence: TGTGCCATCAGAGAGACAGGGCGGTACGAGCAGTACTTC.

This clonotype has only a few counts. The chain couples TRBV29-1 to TRBJ2-2; no clear D gene. Germline V lookup: CDR1 SQVTM, CDR2 ANQGSEA. The CDR3 covers 12 residues. CDR3 protein: CTFVGNTGELFF. For the CDR3, the DNA is TGCACCTTTGTGGGGAACACCGGGGAGCTGTTTTTT.

This sequence joins TRBV20-1 and TRBJ2-3; D gene uncertain. CDR1 is DFQATT, CDR2 SNEGSKA, per germline (reference sequence). CDR3 length equals 11 residues. Trimming removed 3 bases from V and 4 bases from J, with 5 bases in between. The CDR3 DNA reads TGCAGTGCTAGTAAGGCAGATACGCAGTATTTT. This encodes CSASKADTQYF.

Many counts were recorded for this clonotype. The gene calls are TRBV20-1 and TRBJ2-2, with 7 nucleotides matching TRBD1. Trimming removed 4 bases from V and 1 base from J; junction bases left unmatched: 3. The CDR3 consists of 14 residues. The germline gives CDR1 DFQATT, CDR2 SNEGSKA (reference sequence). CDR3 nucleotides: TGCAGTGCTATAGGGACAGAGAACACCGGGGAGCTGTTTTTT. Amino acids: CSAIGTENTGELFF.

Concerning this clonotype itself: This could be a read error, since a much larger clone is one nucleotide away. The rearrangement uses TRBV12-3 or TRBV12-4 and TRBJ2-7; TRBD1 is a possible D gene (6 bases). V lost 6 bases and J lost 3, with 9 bases in between. The CDR3 has 12 residues. CDR3 in DNA: TGTGCCAGCAGATTGGACAGCTACGAGCAGTACTTC. Protein product: CASRLDSYEQYF.

The table lists this clonotype with a few counts. The V gene is TRBV5-1, the J gene TRBJ2-7; a possible D gene is TRBD2 (6 bases). In germline, CDR1 is SGHRS, CDR2 YFSETQ. The CDR3 runs to 17 residues. The V end was cut by 4 bases, the J end by 2 bases, with 22 bases between. The CDR3 DNA sequence: TGCGCCAGCAGCCGGGGGACTCTCTCCTCTCACGCCTACGAGCAGTACTTC. Amino acids: CASSRGTLSSHAYEQYF.

The V and J genes are TRBV20-1 and TRBJ2-3; TRBD2 is a possible D gene (6 bases). Germline V gene sequence: CDR1 DFQATT, CDR2 SNEGSKA (reference sequence). The CDR3 has 14 residues. With 1 base removed from V and 0 bases from J, the gap between germline ends came to 8 bases. The CDR3 DNA reads as TGCAGTGCTAGAGTAGCGGTTAGCACAGATACGCAGTATTTT. This encodes CSARVAVSTDTQYF.